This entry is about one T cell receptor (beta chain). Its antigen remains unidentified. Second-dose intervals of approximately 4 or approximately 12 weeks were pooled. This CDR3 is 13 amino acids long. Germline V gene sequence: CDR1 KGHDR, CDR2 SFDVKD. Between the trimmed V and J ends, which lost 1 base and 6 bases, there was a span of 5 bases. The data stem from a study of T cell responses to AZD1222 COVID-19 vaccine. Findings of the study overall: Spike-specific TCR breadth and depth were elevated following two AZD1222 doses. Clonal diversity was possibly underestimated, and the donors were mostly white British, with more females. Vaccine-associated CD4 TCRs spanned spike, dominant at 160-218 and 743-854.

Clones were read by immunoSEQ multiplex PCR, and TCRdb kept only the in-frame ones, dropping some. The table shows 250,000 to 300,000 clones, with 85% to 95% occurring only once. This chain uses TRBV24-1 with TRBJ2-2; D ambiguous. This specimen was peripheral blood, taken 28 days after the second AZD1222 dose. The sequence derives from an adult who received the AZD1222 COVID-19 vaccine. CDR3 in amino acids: CATSDFGPGELFF. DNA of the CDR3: TGTGCCACCAGTGATTTCGGCCCCGGGGAGCTGTTTTTT.